The rows below give T cell receptor beta chains drawn from one sample of a study of OX40 agonist ivuxolimab in advanced cancers. Profiling relied on immunoSEQ multiplex PCR, and the TCRdb table lists in-frame clones only, not all of them. Among about 81,000 clones, approximately 94% were seen once, and the ten largest hold roughly an eighth. Sequencing used CD4+ or CD8+ T cells sorted from blood, obtained in a trial of the OX40 agonist ivuxolimab. Receptors were obtained from an adult with an advanced solid tumor such as melanoma, head and neck, liver or kidney cancer. The CDR3 runs from the conserved cysteine through the conserved F or W. Each record gives: V gene, CDR3 protein.

TRBV10-3,CAISESWGTDSNQPQHF
TRBV7-3,CASSFDMTYNEQFF
TRBV27,CASSWTGGDSNQPQHF
TRBV5-1,CASRPGTVYEQYF
TRBV5-5,CASSPTGADSYNEQFF
TRBV6-5,CASSPRGDYEQYF
TRBV11-2,CASSHIGGRGNQPQHF
TRBV12-1,CASSKHLTRDRGIYFNTGELFF
TRBV11-1,CASSPTGGSRNTGELFF
TRBV11-1,CASSLADTQYF
TRBV4-3,CASSQEGGNEQFF
TRBV6-1,CASSADRKSYEQYF
TRBV5-4,CASSLGVGDRDEQYF
TRBV29-1,CSVLGTTYEQYF
TRBV15,CATSRATSLNEQFF
TRBV28,CASNVGGNYGYTF
TRBV5-1,CASSLGGVYEQYF
TRBV2,CASSTGPGDLYEQYF
TRBV7-9,CASSLGVSGEAETQYF
TRBV27,CASSLWATAQETQYF
TRBV4-1,CASSQAGTGGYYGYTF
TRBV28,CASSSANRGTQETQYF
TRBV7-9,CASRDSLGNEQFF
TRBV6-5,CASSYSSGVPLHF
TRBV18,CASSPEGRDDYGYTF
TRBV7-8,CASSLDEAFF
TRBV12-5,CASGFYPTDRASYEQYF
TRBV5-4,CASSVRDSYYEQYF
TRBV15,CATSGGRGTNEKLFF
TRBV9,CASSADRASSYNEQFF
TRBV2,CASSENRRGRTDTQYF
TRBV5-6,CASSQYPGELFF
TRBV19,CASSVLPGTSYEQYF
TRBV7-7,CASSLAPSSYNEQFF
TRBV27,CASSPPPGRGRTGELFF
TRBV19,CASSRVLGDYEQYF
TRBV7-2,CASSYWDPRTGELFF
TRBV28,CASSLESSASREAKNIQYF
TRBV5-1,CASSWATSGSSYNEQFF
TRBV7-3,CASSLKLAGVYEQFF